Detailed here is one T cell receptor (beta chain). The target of this receptor is not known. No much larger clone is present one base from it, and per-base qualities are unavailable. These data originate in a study of blood T cell repertoires in COVID-19 (dated by TCRdb to about 2020). Background for the entire study: Samples from collaborators originated in the United States, Italy and Spain and spanned both the acute and convalescent phases of COVID-19. The dataset comprised deeply sampled blood TCRbeta repertoires from subjects exposed to, actively infected with, or recovered from COVID-19. The prospective study material was composed of cDNA or gDNA derived from T cells, B-cell-depleted T cells, or PBMCs. A freely available public database, intended as a resource for researchers studying the immune response to SARS-CoV-2, is where the repertoires were released. The samples were drawn from the first 160 participants of the ongoing ImmuneRACE study and from 950 to 1,500 subjects provided by 6 global collaborators. Nearly every sample came with metadata listing a de-identified subject ID, COVID-19 status, age in years and sex. Where available, HLA class I and class II types were obtained from metadata supplied by the sample provider rather than from assay-based typing.

General study outcomes and caveats: The amount of clinical and demographic metadata varied by source and participant and was provided uncurated.

Whole blood was collected in K2EDTA tubes by collaborating institutions according to the institutions' own protocols. Collaborator samples were shipped for TCRbeta analysis as frozen whole blood, isolated PBMCs, or DNA extracted from either sample type. TCRbeta CDR3 regions were amplified from genomic DNA by means of the immunoSEQ Assay, a bias-controlled multiplex PCR. The paper's processing steps were these. The number of nucleated cells in each sample was estimated by amplification of reference gene primers within the assay. Sequence reads were collapsed and filtered to measure the absolute abundance of every unique TCRbeta CDR3 rearrangement. Productive Simpson clonality was computed per sample as the square root of Simpson's diversity index over productive rearrangements. This immuneACCESS table, as held by TCRdb, lists in-frame sequences with V and J called but not all clones. Of the missing ones, under half trace to an unresolved V gene in checked studies; the others have no known cause. V, J and clone size reflect that table, while D and trimming were determined from the DNA. The sample table shows around 110,000 clones, and 82% are seen once. In total, the top ten clones hold around 7.6% of the sample.

The CDR3 has 14 amino acids, counting the end cysteine and phenylalanine. The only DNA kept is the CDR3, 42 bases in frame from the first base. V loses 7 bases at its end and J loses 5 bases; junction bases beyond the gene matches: 9. The germline V gene gives CDR1 as ENHRY and CDR2 as SYGVKD. Sequencing used peripheral blood. This sequence was found in a man in his 70s with active or convalescent COVID-19. The rearrangement combines TRBV10-3 with TRBJ1-1, and 8 junctional nucleotides match TRBD1. Here is the DNA: TGTGCCATCAAGGCGACAGGGGAAAGTACTGAAGCTTTCTTT. Translation gives CAIKATGESTEAFF.